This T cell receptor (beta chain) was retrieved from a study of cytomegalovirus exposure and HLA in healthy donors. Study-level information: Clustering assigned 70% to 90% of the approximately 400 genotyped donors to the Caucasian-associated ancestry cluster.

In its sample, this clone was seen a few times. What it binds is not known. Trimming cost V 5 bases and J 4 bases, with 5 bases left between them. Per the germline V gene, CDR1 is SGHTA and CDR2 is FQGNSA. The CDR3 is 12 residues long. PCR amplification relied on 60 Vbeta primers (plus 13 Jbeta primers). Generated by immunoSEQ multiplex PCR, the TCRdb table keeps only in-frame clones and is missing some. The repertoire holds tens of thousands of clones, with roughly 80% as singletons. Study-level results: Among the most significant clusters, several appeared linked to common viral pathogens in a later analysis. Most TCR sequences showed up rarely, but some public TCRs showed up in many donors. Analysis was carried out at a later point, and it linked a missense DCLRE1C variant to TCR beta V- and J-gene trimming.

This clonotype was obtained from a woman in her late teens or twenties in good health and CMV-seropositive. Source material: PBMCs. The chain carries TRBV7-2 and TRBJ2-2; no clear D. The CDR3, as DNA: TGTGCCAGCAGCCCATCCACCGGGGAGCTGTTTTTT. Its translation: CASSPSTGELFF.